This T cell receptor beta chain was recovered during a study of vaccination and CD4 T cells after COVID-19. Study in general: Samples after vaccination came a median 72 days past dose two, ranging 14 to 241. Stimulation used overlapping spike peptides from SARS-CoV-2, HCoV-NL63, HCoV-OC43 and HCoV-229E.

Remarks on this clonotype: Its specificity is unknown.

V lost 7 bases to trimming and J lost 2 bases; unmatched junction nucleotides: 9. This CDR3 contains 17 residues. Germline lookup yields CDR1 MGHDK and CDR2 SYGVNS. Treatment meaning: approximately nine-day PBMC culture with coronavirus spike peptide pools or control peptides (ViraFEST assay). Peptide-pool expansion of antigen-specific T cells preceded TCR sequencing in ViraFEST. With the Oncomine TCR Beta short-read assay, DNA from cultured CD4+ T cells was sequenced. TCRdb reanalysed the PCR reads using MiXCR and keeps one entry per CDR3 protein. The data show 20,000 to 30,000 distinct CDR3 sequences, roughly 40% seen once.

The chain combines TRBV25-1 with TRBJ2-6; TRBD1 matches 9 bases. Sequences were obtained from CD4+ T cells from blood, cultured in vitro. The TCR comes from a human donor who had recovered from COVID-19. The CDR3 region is CASTPGTGMAGANVLTF. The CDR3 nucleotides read TGTGCCAGCACGCCAGGGACAGGGATGGCTGGGGCCAACGTCCTGACTTTC.